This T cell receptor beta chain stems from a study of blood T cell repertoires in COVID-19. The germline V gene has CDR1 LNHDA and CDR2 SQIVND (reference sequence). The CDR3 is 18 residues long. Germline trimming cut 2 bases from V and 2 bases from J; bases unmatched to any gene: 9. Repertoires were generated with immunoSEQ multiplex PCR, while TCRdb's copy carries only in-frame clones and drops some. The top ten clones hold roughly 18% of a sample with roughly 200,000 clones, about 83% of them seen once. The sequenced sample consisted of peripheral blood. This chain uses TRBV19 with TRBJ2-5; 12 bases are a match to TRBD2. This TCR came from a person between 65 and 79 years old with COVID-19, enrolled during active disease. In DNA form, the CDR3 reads TGTGCCAGTAGTATATCCCTAGCGGGGGGGCCGGGTCAAGAGACCCAGTACTTC. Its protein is CASSISLAGGPGQETQYF.